Sequencing of this T cell receptor beta chain was carried out in a study of neoadjuvant anti-PD-1 for oral cavity cancer (dated by TCRdb to the early 2020s). As for the study more broadly: Patients mostly received three to four biweekly doses of nivolumab at 3 mg/kg before curative-intent surgical resection. Responders were defined as patients with complete response, partial response or stable disease by RECIST 1.1; non-responders were defined as patients with progression. Patients who did not progress were given a fourth nivolumab dose at about day 43 and had definitive surgical resection on days 50-56. There were more than nine patients in the parent correlative cohort, and the response rate was 30% to 35%. Study-wide findings and limitations: Higher pretreatment blood TCRbeta clonality and lower post-treatment tumor TCRbeta clonality were correlated with higher pretreatment blood Treg/Th17 ratios. The TCR analyses had only a few patients in each response group, and the authors called for validation in larger cohorts. Within PBMCs, T cell clonality (Gini index) was significantly higher in non-responders than responders after neoadjuvant nivolumab.

Comment on this clone: Its antigen has not been determined. It has no much larger one-base neighbor in the sample; base qualities were not kept.

For deep sequencing of PBMC libraries, mostly about 0.45 ug of input genomic DNA was used, and six replicates were run per sample. Following the manufacturer's instructions, the team built TCRbeta libraries using the immunoSEQ hsTCRbeta kit. Sequencing of the completed libraries took place using an Illumina NovaSeq 6000 S4 flow cell after they had been pooled to roughly 2.8 nM. The original methods were these. Raw data preprocessing and quality control were performed with the immunoSEQ Analyzer. The analysis was limited to productive rearrangements, and each clonotype was defined by a unique CDR3 amino acid sequence. Repertoire clonality was estimated as the Gini-Simpson index, computed with the R package tcR. Student's t test was used to compare Gini indices, while Pearson correlation assessed associations with tumor size change. The source is immuneACCESS, and TCRdb retained only in-frame sequences with V and J called. Part of the clones is not carried over; for the studies checked, unresolved V genes explain less than half of this, and the remainder is unexplained. D and trimming come from the DNA, and the V and J calls and clone size come from that table. The sample yields about 79,000 clones; 83% were counted once. The ten largest clones capture about 3.7% of the sample.

Reading the label with the study, this specimen's time point is: before neoadjuvant nivolumab. Patients were newly diagnosed with stage II-IVA oral cavity squamous cell carcinoma and had received no prior systemic or radiation treatment. The cohort was composed of patients with HPV-negative, locally advanced oral cavity squamous cell carcinoma. Peripheral blood mononuclear cells were analyzed directly, without maintenance or expansion in culture. The samples were obtained from a longitudinal correlative study of a single-arm phase II trial testing neoadjuvant nivolumab in oral cavity squamous cell carcinoma. Subject-matched pre- and post-treatment PBMCs and tumors from three responders and three non-responders underwent genomic DNA-based TCRbeta sequencing. Peripheral blood mononuclear cells were collected before nivolumab treatment and again after treatment, at the time of surgery. The Maxwell RSC DNA from Cells kit was used to isolate genomic DNA from PBMCs.

The input for sequencing was PBMCs, taken before nivolumab (anti-PD-1) treatment. This clonotype originated in a person aged 35-79 years with oral cavity squamous cell carcinoma.

The DNA reads TGCGCCAGCAGCCAATCCGGACAGGGAGGTTTCGGGGAGCTGTTTTTT. Protein translation: CASSQSGQGGFGELFF. The receptor chain draws on TRBV4-1 and TRBJ2-2, with 8 middle bases fitting TRBD1. Here V drops 2 bases and J drops 7 bases, and the junction holds 9 bases not matched to any gene. Via the germline V gene, CDR1 is MGHRA and CDR2 YSYEKL. The CDR3 contains 16 residues, cysteine and phenylalanine counted. Just the 48-base CDR3 DNA is kept, in frame starting at base 1.